The rows below give T cell receptor beta chains drawn from one sample of a study of beta chain features in type 1 diabetes. Clones were read by immunoSEQ multiplex PCR, and TCRdb kept only the in-frame ones, dropping some. The repertoire holds approximately 150,000 clones, about 13% seen once, with less than 1.5% in the top ten. The material sequenced was central memory CD4+ T cells from blood. The source is a man in his late teens or twenties with type 1 diabetes. Both conserved end residues are part of each CDR3. Each record gives: CDR3 length, J gene, V gene, D gene, clone size, CDR3 protein, CDR3 DNA. A D gene is named only where the DNA matches it firmly. A clone size is listed for some rows: how often the clone was seen (once, few, many), or a class if it is expanded.

13 | TRBJ1-1 | TRBV9 | NA | NA | CASSVRGNTEAFF | TGTGCCAGCAGCGTCAGAGGGAACACTGAAGCTTTCTTT
15 | TRBJ2-2 | TRBV14 | TRBD1 | many | CASTTGGTYTGELFF | TGTGCCAGCACCACAGGGGGAACCTACACCGGGGAGCTGTTTTTT
15 | TRBJ1-1 | TRBV7-8 | NA | NA | CASSLWQGQAAEAFF | TGTGCCAGCAGCTTATGGCAGGGCCAGGCCGCTGAAGCTTTCTTT
13 | TRBJ2-7 | TRBV18 | NA | NA | CASSPALLAEQYF | TGTGCCAGCTCACCCGCCCTACTAGCCGAGCAGTACTTC
16 | TRBJ2-6 | TRBV19 | NA | few | CASSIGRISGANVLTF | TGTGCCAGTAGTATAGGGCGGATATCTGGGGCCAACGTCCTGACTTTC
14 | TRBJ2-1 | TRBV5-1 | NA | few | CASSFPTGANEQFF | TGCGCCAGCAGCTTCCCGACAGGTGCCAATGAGCAGTTCTTC
13 | TRBJ2-5 | TRBV11-2 | TRBD1 | NA | CASSPGTEETQYF | TGTGCCAGCAGCCCAGGGACAGAAGAGACCCAGTACTTC
14 | TRBJ2-4 | TRBV6-6 | NA | NA | CASSYVGGVNIQYF | TGTGCCAGCAGTTACGTTGGAGGGGTAAACATTCAGTACTTC
10 | TRBJ2-5 | TRBV6-6 | NA | few | CASKRETQYF | TGTGCCAGCAAGCGGGAGACCCAGTACTTC
13 | TRBJ2-7 | TRBV5-1 | NA | few | CASSPGLSYEQYF | TGCGCCAGCAGCCCTGGACTTTCCTACGAGCAGTACTTC
15 | TRBJ1-1 | TRBV18 | NA | few | CASSPWGDENTEAFF | TGTGCCAGCTCACCATGGGGAGACGAGAACACTGAAGCTTTCTTT
14 | TRBJ2-5 | TRBV11-2 | NA | NA | CASSLGQVKETQYF | TGTGCCAGCAGCTTAGGACAGGTCAAAGAGACCCAGTACTTC
12 | TRBJ1-2 | TRBV6-5 | NA | few | CASSRTASGYTF | TGTGCCAGCAGTCGGACAGCGAGTGGCTACACCTTC